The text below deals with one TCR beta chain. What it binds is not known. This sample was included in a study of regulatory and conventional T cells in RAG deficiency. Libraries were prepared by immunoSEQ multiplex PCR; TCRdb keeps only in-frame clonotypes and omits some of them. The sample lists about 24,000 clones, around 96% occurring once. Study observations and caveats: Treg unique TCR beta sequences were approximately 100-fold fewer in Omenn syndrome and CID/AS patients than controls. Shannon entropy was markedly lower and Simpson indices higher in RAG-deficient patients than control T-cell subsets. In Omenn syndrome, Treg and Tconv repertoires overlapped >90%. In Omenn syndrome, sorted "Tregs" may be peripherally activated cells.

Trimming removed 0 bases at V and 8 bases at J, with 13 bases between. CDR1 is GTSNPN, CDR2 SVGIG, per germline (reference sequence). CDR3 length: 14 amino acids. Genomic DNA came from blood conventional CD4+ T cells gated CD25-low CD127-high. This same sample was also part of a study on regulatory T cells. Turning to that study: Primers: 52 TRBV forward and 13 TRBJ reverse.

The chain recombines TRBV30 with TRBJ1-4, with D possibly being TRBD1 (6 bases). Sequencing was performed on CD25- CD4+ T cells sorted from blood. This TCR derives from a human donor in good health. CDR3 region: CAWSVRGEGEKLFF. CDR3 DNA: TGTGCCTGGAGTGTTAGGGGGGAGGGAGAAAAACTGTTTTTT.